This TCR beta chain was captured by sequencing in a study of neoadjuvant anti-PD-1 for oral cavity cancer. Study-level background: Nivolumab at 3 mg/kg was mostly given biweekly, three to four doses, pre-surgery.

A word on this clone: What it recognizes is unknown.

Study results and limitations: Pretreatment Treg/Th17 ratio correlated inversely with post-treatment tumor clonality.

Generated by immunoSEQ multiplex PCR, the TCRdb table keeps only in-frame clones and is missing some. This table holds over 80,000 clones, roughly four fifths found once. This CDR3 has 15 amino acids. Germline V gives CDR1 SGHRS, CDR2 YFSETQ. V lost 4 bases to trimming and J lost 4 bases; unmatched junction nucleotides: 9. J is TRBJ1-1 and V is TRBV5-1, with TRBD1 matching 8 bases. The sequences come from PBMCs, collected before nivolumab (anti-PD-1) treatment. The sequence came from a person aged 35-79 years with oral cavity squamous cell carcinoma. The CDR3: CASSTLTGVGTEAFF. For the CDR3, the DNA is TGCGCCAGCAGCACCCTGACAGGGGTCGGCACTGAAGCTTTCTTT.